A selection of T cell receptor beta chains follows, all from one sample in a study of CD8 T cells in Susac syndrome. TCRdb passed the immunoSEQ multiplex PCR reads through MiXCR, listing each CDR3 protein once. The profile shows 120,000 or so distinct CDR3 sequences, roughly 95% of them singletons. Sequenced sample: CD4+ T cells from PBMCs. These receptors were taken from a human donor with Susac syndrome. Each CDR3 is given with its conserved first and last residue. Each record gives: D gene, J gene, clone size, V gene, CDR3 protein, CDR3 DNA. D genes are given only for firm matches. The size entry is marked missing in some rows and otherwise reads once, few, many or a size class.

d_call: TRBD1; j_call: TRBJ2-1; clone_size: .; v_call: TRBV19; cdr3_aa: CASSALDRGGRNEQFF; cdr3_nt: TGTGCCAGTAGTGCTCTGGATAGAGGGGGCAGGAATGAGCAGTTCTTC
d_call: .; j_call: TRBJ2-7; clone_size: .; v_call: TRBV3-1; cdr3_aa: CASSHLGEQYF; cdr3_nt: TGTGCCAGCAGCCATTTGGGTGAGCAGTACTTC
d_call: .; j_call: TRBJ2-7; clone_size: .; v_call: TRBV5-4; cdr3_aa: CASSPGYPYEQYF; cdr3_nt: TGTGCCAGCAGCCCAGGTTATCCTTACGAGCAGTACTTC
d_call: TRBD2; j_call: TRBJ2-3; clone_size: .; v_call: TRBV20-1; cdr3_aa: CSAIKTSGSADTQYF; cdr3_nt: TGCAGTGCTATCAAGACTAGCGGGAGCGCAGATACGCAGTATTTT
d_call: .; j_call: TRBJ2-5; clone_size: .; v_call: TRBV7-9; cdr3_aa: CASSLGATDSQETQYF; cdr3_nt: TGTGCCAGCAGCTTAGGGGCCACGGACAGCCAAGAGACCCAGTACTTC
d_call: .; j_call: TRBJ2-5; clone_size: .; v_call: TRBV3-1; cdr3_aa: CATQGYQETQYF; cdr3_nt: TGTGCCACCCAGGGCTACCAAGAGACCCAGTACTTC
d_call: TRBD2; j_call: TRBJ2-1; clone_size: .; v_call: TRBV14; cdr3_aa: CASSLLAGAGEQFF; cdr3_nt: TGTGCCAGCAGCCTTCTAGCGGGAGCCGGTGAGCAGTTCTTC
d_call: .; j_call: TRBJ1-1; clone_size: .; v_call: TRBV11-1; cdr3_aa: CASSLNQNTEAFF; cdr3_nt: TGTGCCAGCAGCTTGAACCAGAACACTGAAGCTTTCTTT
d_call: .; j_call: TRBJ2-7; clone_size: .; v_call: TRBV20-1; cdr3_aa: CSASGDSYEQYF; cdr3_nt: TGCAGTGCTAGTGGGGACTCCTACGAGCAGTACTTC
d_call: .; j_call: TRBJ2-5; clone_size: .; v_call: TRBV5-1; cdr3_aa: CASRSGQETQYF; cdr3_nt: TGCGCCAGCAGGTCAGGGCAAGAGACCCAGTACTTC
d_call: .; j_call: TRBJ1-5; clone_size: .; v_call: TRBV20-1; cdr3_aa: CSARVPQGNQPQHF; cdr3_nt: TGCAGTGCTAGAGTTCCACAGGGCAATCAGCCCCAGCATTTT
d_call: .; j_call: TRBJ2-7; clone_size: .; v_call: TRBV5-4; cdr3_aa: CASSSLDGGRYEQYF; cdr3_nt: TGTGCCAGCAGCTCCTTAGACGGAGGCCGCTACGAGCAGTACTTC
d_call: TRBD1; j_call: TRBJ2-7; clone_size: .; v_call: TRBV6-6; cdr3_aa: CASSQRTGDEQYF; cdr3_nt: TGTGCCAGCAGTCAGAGGACAGGGGACGAGCAGTACTTC
d_call: .; j_call: TRBJ2-7; clone_size: .; v_call: TRBV18; cdr3_aa: CASSRDQGNEQYF; cdr3_nt: TGTGCCAGCTCACGCGACCAGGGTAACGAGCAGTACTTC
d_call: TRBD2; j_call: TRBJ2-1; clone_size: .; v_call: TRBV29-1; cdr3_aa: CSVGRSSGNYNEQFF; cdr3_nt: TGCAGCGTTGGGAGAAGTAGCGGGAACTACAATGAGCAGTTCTTC
d_call: TRBD2; j_call: TRBJ2-5; clone_size: .; v_call: TRBV29-1; cdr3_aa: CSVRLGLAGGFQYF; cdr3_nt: TGCAGCGTCCGGCTAGGACTAGCGGGAGGATTCCAGTACTTC
d_call: .; j_call: TRBJ2-7; clone_size: .; v_call: TRBV4-1; cdr3_aa: CASSPTGFYEQYF; cdr3_nt: TGCGCCAGCAGCCCTACAGGGTTCTACGAGCAGTACTTC
d_call: .; j_call: TRBJ2-5; clone_size: few; v_call: TRBV18; cdr3_aa: CASSPQGQETQYF; cdr3_nt: TGTGCCAGCTCACCACAGGGCCAAGAGACCCAGTACTTC
d_call: TRBD2; j_call: TRBJ2-1; clone_size: .; v_call: TRBV7-2; cdr3_aa: CASSTRTSDVDEQFF; cdr3_nt: TGTGCCAGCAGCACCCGGACTAGCGACGTCGATGAGCAGTTCTTC
d_call: TRBD2; j_call: TRBJ2-1; clone_size: .; v_call: TRBV7-2; cdr3_aa: CASSFASGPPYNEQFF; cdr3_nt: TGTGCCAGCAGCTTCGCTAGCGGGCCCCCTTACAATGAGCAGTTCTTC
d_call: .; j_call: TRBJ2-2; clone_size: .; v_call: TRBV7-2; cdr3_aa: CASSLNGELFF; cdr3_nt: TGTGCCAGCAGCTTAAACGGGGAGCTGTTTTTT
d_call: TRBD1; j_call: TRBJ2-5; clone_size: .; v_call: TRBV6-6; cdr3_aa: CASSDSGTGLGETQYF; cdr3_nt: TGTGCCAGCAGTGACTCCGGGACAGGGCTGGGAGAGACCCAGTACTTC
d_call: .; j_call: TRBJ2-5; clone_size: .; v_call: TRBV5-1; cdr3_aa: CASSWAGALETQYF; cdr3_nt: TGCGCCAGCAGCTGGGCAGGGGCCTTGGAGACCCAGTACTTC
d_call: .; j_call: TRBJ1-5; clone_size: .; v_call: TRBV18; cdr3_aa: CASSQSGRNQPQHF; cdr3_nt: TGTGCCAGCTCACAGTCAGGGCGCAATCAGCCCCAGCATTTT
d_call: .; j_call: TRBJ1-1; clone_size: .; v_call: TRBV30; cdr3_aa: CAWSPGQNTEAFF; cdr3_nt: TGTGCCTGGAGTCCGGGACAGAACACTGAAGCTTTCTTT
d_call: .; j_call: TRBJ1-5; clone_size: .; v_call: TRBV29-1; cdr3_aa: CSVSVGGQYSNQPQHF; cdr3_nt: TGCAGCGTCTCCGTGGGCGGACAGTATAGCAATCAGCCCCAGCATTTT
d_call: .; j_call: TRBJ1-5; clone_size: .; v_call: TRBV7-2; cdr3_aa: CASSSGGGSNQPQHF; cdr3_nt: TGTGCCAGCAGCTCCGGGGGGGGCAGCAATCAGCCCCAGCATTTT
d_call: .; j_call: TRBJ2-7; clone_size: once; v_call: TRBV27; cdr3_aa: CASSTPELASYEQYF; cdr3_nt: TGTGCCAGCAGTACCCCTGAGCTAGCATCCTACGAGCAGTACTTC
d_call: .; j_call: TRBJ1-5; clone_size: .; v_call: TRBV2; cdr3_aa: CASGNQPQHF; cdr3_nt: TGTGCCAGCGGGAATCAGCCCCAGCATTTT
d_call: .; j_call: TRBJ1-1; clone_size: .; v_call: TRBV14; cdr3_aa: CASSPGSNTEAFF; cdr3_nt: TGTGCCAGCAGCCCCGGGTCGAACACTGAAGCTTTCTTT